These T cell receptor beta chains were read from a single sample in a study of Graves' ophthalmopathy and Graves' hyperthyroidism. TCRdb reprocessed the multiplex PCR reads via MiXCR and lists one record per CDR3 protein. The profile shows about 640,000 distinct CDR3 sequences, about 40% of them singletons. Sequencing was done on a sample of peripheral blood. The origin of the receptors is an adult man with Graves' ophthalmopathy. The CDR3 runs from the conserved cysteine through the conserved F or W. The D gene is left open where the match is weak. Clone size is stated in some rows and not others, as once, few, many or a class when expanded.

v_gene	j_gene	abundance	d_gene	CDR3aa	CDR3nt
TRBV20-1	TRBJ1-2	few	.	CSAIDRPTGYTF	TGCAGTGCCATCGACAGGCCGACGGGCTACACCTTC
TRBV4-2	TRBJ2-2	.	TRBD2	CASSRGLAGTSNTGELFF	TGTGCCAGCAGCCGTGGACTAGCGGGGACCTCGAACACCGGGGAGCTGTTTTTT
TRBV5-8	TRBJ2-5	many	TRBD1	CASSQDRGLRETQYF	TGTGCCAGCAGCCAAGACAGGGGGCTCAGAGAGACCCAGTACTTC
TRBV7-2	TRBJ1-2	many	.	CASSSAGYGYTF	TGTGCCAGCAGCTCGGCGGGGTATGGCTACACCTTC
TRBV9	TRBJ2-7	many	TRBD2	CASSAAAGGYEQYF	TGTGCCAGCAGCGCCGCCGCGGGAGGCTACGAGCAGTACTTC
TRBV4-1	TRBJ1-2	many	.	CASSQASDLYGYTF	TGCGCCAGCAGCCAAGCCTCGGACCTGTATGGCTACACCTTC
TRBV19	TRBJ1-3	many	TRBD1	CASSGDSGNTIYF	TGTGCCAGTAGCGGGGACAGTGGAAACACCATATATTTT
TRBV7-8	TRBJ1-6	many	.	CASSSQQGIRNSPLHF	TGTGCCAGCAGCAGCCAGCAGGGTATTAGGAATTCACCCCTCCACTTT
TRBV19	TRBJ2-2	.	.	CASSLQRGLTGELFF	TGTGCCAGTAGTCTCCAGAGGGGTCTCACCGGGGAGCTGTTTTTT
TRBV29-1	TRBJ1-1	.	.	CSSYRRTLNTEAFF	TGCAGCTCATACAGGAGGACCTTGAACACTGAAGCTTTCTTT
TRBV2	TRBJ2-5	.	TRBD1	CASCLGQGYQPQYF	TGTGCCAGCTGCCTGGGACAGGGCTATCAGCCCCAGTACTTC
TRBV20-1	TRBJ2-7	.	TRBD1	CSARPGQVVTQEQYF	TGCAGTGCTAGACCCGGACAGGTTGTGACTCAGGAGCAGTACTTC
TRBV7-2	TRBJ2-5	.	.	CASSLAQYF	TGTGCCAGCAGCTTAGCGCAGTACTTC
TRBV6-5	TRBJ1-1	.	.	CASSMIGGGTEAFF	TGTGCCAGCAGTATGATCGGTGGTGGGACTGAAGCTTTCTTT
TRBV7-3	TRBJ2-2	few	TRBD2	CASSNLAGGNTGELFF	TGTGCCAGCAGCAACTTAGCGGGGGGAAACACCGGGGAGCTGTTTTTT
TRBV20-1	TRBJ1-5	many	.	CSAKGPINQPQHF	TGCAGTGCTAAGGGACCGATAAATCAGCCCCAGCATTTT
TRBV9	TRBJ2-7	many	TRBD2	CASSPHPGTSGGFEQYF	TGTGCCAGCAGCCCCCATCCCGGGACTAGCGGGGGTTTTGAGCAGTACTTC
TRBV6-2/TRBV6-3	TRBJ1-1	few	.	CASSSYSTVGSTEAFF	TGTGCCAGCAGTTCCTACTCGACAGTCGGGAGCACTGAAGCTTTCTTT
TRBV7-9	TRBJ1-1	.	TRBD1	CASSIRDRAFKAFF	TGTGCCAGCAGCATACGTGACAGGGCATTTAAAGCTTTCTTT
TRBV5-1	TRBJ1-6	few	TRBD1	CASSLEQGAYNSPLHF	TGCGCCAGCAGCTTGGAACAGGGGGCCTATAATTCACCCCTCCACTTT
TRBV6-5	TRBJ2-7	.	TRBD1	CASSLVRQGLYEQYF	TGTGCCAGCAGCCTAGTCCGACAGGGGCTATACGAGCAGTACTTC
TRBV20-1	TRBJ2-2	.	TRBD2	CSARDFGGRNTGELFF	TGCAGTGCTAGAGATTTCGGCGGGAGAAACACCGGGGAGCTGTTTTTT
TRBV29-1	TRBJ2-7	many	TRBD2	CSVVVAGVYEQYF	TGCAGCGTTGTGGTAGCGGGAGTTTACGAGCAGTACTTC
TRBV7-8	TRBJ2-3	.	.	CASSLVRRTDTQYF	TGTGCCAGCAGCTTAGTTAGACGCACAGATACGCAGTATTTT
TRBV19	TRBJ1-1	.	.	CASSQGFWTASWNTEAFF	TGTGCCAGCAGCCAAGGGTTTTGGACAGCCTCTTGGAACACTGAAGCTTTCTTT
TRBV29-1	TRBJ2-6	.	.	CSVDRLQGPGANVLTF	TGCAGCGTTGATAGGTTACAGGGTCCCGGGGCCAACGTCCTGACTTTC
TRBV4-2	TRBJ1-4	many	TRBD1	CASSQDRTGANEKLFF	TGTGCCAGCAGCCAAGACAGGACAGGGGCGAATGAAAAACTGTTTTTT
TRBV7-9	TRBJ2-5	many	.	CASSPVGGVGTQYF	TGTGCCAGCAGTCCAGTAGGGGGAGTAGGGACCCAGTACTTC
TRBV2	TRBJ2-6	many	TRBD1	CASSPGTGGTGANVLTF	TGTGCCAGCAGTCCCGGGACAGGGGGAACTGGGGCCAACGTCCTGACTTTC
TRBV25-1	TRBJ1-1	.	.	CASSLFLTNTEAFF	TGTGCCAGCAGTTTATTTCTTACGAACACTGAAGCTTTCTTT
TRBV15	TRBJ2-7	many	.	CATSVGALSYEQYF	TGTGCCACCAGCGTAGGTGCGTTATCCTACGAGCAGTACTTC
TRBV12-3/TRBV12-4	TRBJ2-3	.	.	CASSLGWITDTQYF	TGTGCCAGCAGTCTAGGGTGGATAACAGATACGCAGTATTTT
TRBV15	TRBJ2-3	few	TRBD1	CATAGHRGQTDTQYF	TGTGCCACCGCAGGGCACAGGGGGCAAACAGATACGCAGTATTTT
TRBV7-9	TRBJ1-2	.	.	CASSWGLLSDGYTF	TGTGCCAGCAGCTGGGGGCTCTTGAGCGATGGCTACACCTTC
TRBV20-1	TRBJ1-5	.	.	CSASAGDHQPQHF	TGCAGTGCTAGTGCAGGGGATCATCAGCCCCAGCATTTT
TRBV29-1	TRBJ1-3	.	TRBD1	CSVDRFVGNTIYF	TGCAGCGTGGACAGGTTTGTCGGAAACACCATATATTTT
TRBV6-1	TRBJ2-2	many	.	CASSDYTGELFF	TGTGCCAGCAGCGACTACACCGGGGAGCTGTTTTTT
TRBV20-1	TRBJ1-6	many	.	CSASGYNLHF	TGCAGTGCTAGCGGGTACAACCTCCACTTT
TRBV19	TRBJ2-7	.	TRBD1	CASSIGQGLSYEQYF	TGTGCCAGTAGTATAGGACAGGGTCTATCCTACGAGCAGTACTTC
TRBV30	TRBJ1-6	.	.	CAWSNLYNSPLHF	TGTGCCTGGAGTAATTTATATAATTCACCCCTCCACTTT
TRBV12-3/TRBV12-4	TRBJ1-1	many	TRBD1	CASSDSTGGTEAFF	TGTGCCAGCAGCGACTCTACAGGGGGCACTGAAGCTTTCTTT
TRBV7-9	TRBJ1-6	many	TRBD1	CASKGTGLHSPLHF	TGTGCCAGCAAGGGGACAGGGTTACATTCACCCCTCCACTTT
TRBV10-3	TRBJ2-6	.	.	CASSTTHQGANVLTF	TGTGCCAGCAGTACTACTCACCAGGGGGCCAACGTCCTGACTTTC
TRBV7-9	TRBJ1-1	many	.	CASSYDPGSGAFF	TGTGCCAGCAGCTACGACCCGGGGAGCGGAGCTTTCTTT
TRBV13	TRBJ1-1	few	.	CASSRDGGWDTEAFF	TGTGCCAGCAGCCGAGACGGGGGCTGGGACACTGAAGCTTTCTTT
TRBV9	TRBJ1-1	.	TRBD1	CASSQGGGDEAFF	TGCGCCAGCAGCCAGGGGGGAGGGGATGAAGCTTTCTTT
TRBV10-3	TRBJ1-6	.	.	CAISDTANSPLHF	TGTGCCATCAGTGACACAGCTAATTCACCCCTCCACTTT
TRBV27	TRBJ1-2	many	TRBD1	CASGPAGGQGGYTF	TGTGCCAGCGGACCCGCAGGGGGCCAGGGTGGCTACACCTTC
TRBV19	TRBJ1-4	many	.	CASSTFGGNEKLFF	TGTGCCAGTAGTACCTTCGGAGGGAATGAAAAACTGTTTTTT
TRBV27	TRBJ2-7	few	TRBD2	CASSFGTRYGGGEQYF	TGTGCCAGCAGTTTCGGGACTAGATACGGGGGTGGCGAGCAGTACTTC
TRBV6-2/TRBV6-3	TRBJ2-7	.	TRBD2	CASTIAGGPYEQYF	TGTGCCAGCACCATAGCGGGGGGCCCCTACGAGCAGTACTTC
TRBV2	TRBJ1-5	many	.	CASSPRDIGSNQPQHF	TGTGCCAGCAGCCCCCGGGACATAGGGAGCAATCAGCCCCAGCATTTT
TRBV12-5	TRBJ1-6	.	TRBD1	CASGLGQGYNSPLHF	TGTGCTAGTGGTTTGGGACAGGGATATAATTCACCCCTCCACTTT
TRBV19	TRBJ2-5	many	TRBD1	CASSPGQGAETQYF	TGTGCCAGTAGTCCGGGACAGGGGGCAGAGACCCAGTACTTC
TRBV24-1	TRBJ2-5	.	TRBD2	CASSLSASGGPETQYF	TGTGCCAGCAGTTTATCTGCTAGCGGGGGGCCGGAGACCCAGTACTTC
TRBV20-1	TRBJ2-1	.	TRBD2	CSASVAGGISYNEQFF	TGCAGTGCTAGTGTAGCGGGGGGGATCTCCTACAATGAGCAGTTCTTC